This TCR beta chain was documented in a study of control samples from healthy donors and cancer patients. Assay: immunoSEQ multiplex PCR; the TCRdb copy retains only in-frame clones and omits some. The sample includes 89,000 or so clones, approximately 87% seen only once; the top ten take about 18%. The V end lost 8 bases, the J end lost 3 bases, and 10 bases lay between the germline ends. CDR3 length: 13 residues. Germline CDR1 is MNHEY and CDR2 is SVGAGI. Sequencing input: blood. This receptor was identified in a middle-aged man in good health. The chain uses TRBV6-5 and TRBJ1-4; TRBD1 is a possible D gene (6 bases). This CDR3 reads CASGGKANEKLFF. The CDR3 DNA follows: TGTGCCAGCGGGGGCAAAGCTAATGAAAAACTGTTTTTT.